Listed below are T cell receptor beta chains from one sample, sequenced in a study of blood T cells in healthy people across ages. TCRdb itself ran the 5' RACE reads through MiXCR, one entry per CDR3 protein. The sample has 500,000 to 600,000 distinct CDR3 sequences, 27% seen once; the top ten hold approximately 18%. Sequencing used blood. These receptors came from a woman in her 70s in good health. Each CDR3 is given with its conserved first and last residue. Each record gives: clone size, J gene, CDR3 length, D gene, V gene, CDR3 protein, CDR3 DNA. D genes are given only for firm matches. Rows may omit the clone size; those that give it use once, few, many or a size class.

- TRBJ2-3 15 - TRBV7-2 CASSFGSGSGDTQYF TGTGCCAGCAGCTTCGGATCAGGGTCGGGAGATACGCAGTATTTT
few TRBJ2-3 16 - TRBV6-5 CASSYSPTASTDTQYF TGTGCCAGCAGTTACTCTCCTACCGCTAGCACAGATACGCAGTATTTT
- TRBJ2-2 16 TRBD2 TRBV28 CASSFATSEARGELFF TGTGCCAGCAGTTTCGCGACTAGCGAGGCCAGGGGGGAGCTGTTTTTT
- TRBJ2-7 13 TRBD2 TRBV7-9 CAGSFTSGAEQYF TGTGCCGGCAGCTTTACTAGCGGCGCGGAGCAGTACTTC
few TRBJ1-2 14 TRBD1 TRBV7-2 CASSSLQGEGGYTF TGTGCCAGCAGCTCCTTACAGGGGGAGGGTGGCTACACCTTC
- TRBJ1-2 12 - TRBV6-5 CATRTYGYGYTF TGTGCCACCCGGACTTATGGCTATGGCTACACCTTC
few TRBJ2-1 15 - TRBV10-3 CAISGGQAQDNEQFF TGTGCCATCAGCGGGGGGCAGGCCCAGGACAATGAGCAGTTCTTC
few TRBJ1-1 17 - TRBV6-1 CASKGPPGRQSNTEAFF TGTGCCAGCAAGGGGCCTCCTGGGAGACAGTCGAACACTGAAGCTTTCTTT
few TRBJ1-1 14 - TRBV7-8 CASSLERGWPEAFF TGTGCCAGCAGCTTAGAAAGGGGTTGGCCTGAAGCTTTCTTT
few TRBJ1-6 15 - TRBV19 CASSADPSARSPLHF TGTGCCAGTAGTGCGGACCCTTCGGCCCGTTCACCCCTCCACTTT
- TRBJ2-1 16 - TRBV7-3 CASSLRYSTVNNEQFF TGTGCCAGCAGCCTCAGATACTCGACGGTAAACAATGAGCAGTTCTTC
- TRBJ2-1 16 - TRBV9 CASSVDARVSCNEQFF TGTGCCAGCAGCGTAGACGCCAGGGTCTCCTGCAATGAGCAGTTCTTC
few TRBJ2-3 12 - TRBV20-1 CSARDREDTQYF TGCAGTGCTAGAGATCGGGAGGATACGCAGTATTTT
- TRBJ1-5 15 TRBD1 TRBV5-5 CASSLAGTGDQPQHF TGTGCCAGCAGCTTGGCCGGGACAGGAGATCAGCCCCAGCATTTT
few TRBJ1-6 14 - TRBV11-2 CASSLDHRDSPLHF TGTGCCAGCAGCTTAGACCACCGGGATTCACCCCTCCACTTT
few TRBJ2-7 15 TRBD1 TRBV9 CASSASRDRGYEQYF TGTGCCAGTAGCGCGAGCCGGGACAGAGGCTACGAGCAGTACTTC
few TRBJ2-1 15 TRBD1 TRBV4-2 CASRSRDSLYNEQFF TGTGCCAGCAGATCCAGGGACAGCCTATACAATGAGCAGTTCTTC
- TRBJ1-5 13 - TRBV4-2 CASSQDIGQPQHF TGTGCCAGCAGCCAAGATATAGGACAGCCCCAGCATTTT
- TRBJ2-4 15 TRBD2 TRBV13 CASSLQPGGKNIQYF TGTGCCAGCAGCCTACAACCGGGGGGAAAAAACATTCAGTACTTC
- TRBJ2-1 12 - TRBV10-3 CAISESGLTVDF TGTGCCATCAGTGAGTCCGGGCTGACCGTGGACTTC
- TRBJ2-7 14 - TRBV6-5 CASSQHLSSYEQYF TGTGCCAGCAGCCAACACCTGAGCTCCTACGAGCAGTACTTC
few TRBJ2-3 12 - TRBV5-5 CASSQGLNTQYF TGTGCCAGCAGCCAGGGTTTGAATACGCAGTATTTT
- TRBJ2-3 16 TRBD1 TRBV5-1 CASSLAGTAGTDTQYF TGCGCCAGCAGCTTAGCCGGGACAGCGGGCACAGATACGCAGTATTTT
many TRBJ1-3 15 - TRBV5-6 CASSLVGSSGNTIYF TGTGCCAGCAGCTTAGTAGGAAGCTCTGGAAACACCATATATTTT
- TRBJ2-5 15 TRBD1 TRBV7-3 CASSSNRGPQETQYF TGTGCCAGCAGCTCCAACAGGGGCCCCCAAGAGACCCAGTACTTC
few TRBJ2-6 14 - TRBV5-1 CASSMDSGANVLTF TGCGCCAGCAGCATGGACTCTGGGGCCAACGTCCTGACTTTC
few TRBJ2-4 17 - TRBV25-1 CASRGKGRLPAENIQYF TGTGCCAGCAGGGGGAAGGGGAGATTGCCAGCCGAAAACATTCAGTACTTC
- TRBJ2-5 17 - TRBV7-8 CASSTPDGRRIEETQYF TGTGCCAGCAGCACCCCGGACGGCCGCCGAATTGAAGAGACCCAGTACTTC
few TRBJ2-5 13 - TRBV18 CASSPSTGETQYF TGTGCCAGCTCACCGTCGACGGGAGAGACCCAGTACTTC
- TRBJ2-7 14 - TRBV7-2 CASSFLQGTYEQYF TGTGCCAGCAGCTTCCTGCAGGGGACCTACGAGCAGTACTTC
once TRBJ2-7 14 TRBD1 TRBV5-5 CASSGGQGPYEQYF TGTGCCAGCAGCGGGGGACAGGGGCCCTACGAGCAGTACTTC
- TRBJ2-5 16 - TRBV27 CASSLPNGGGGETQYF TGTGCCAGCAGTTTACCAAATGGAGGGGGTGGAGAGACCCAGTACTTC
few TRBJ1-4 17 - TRBV5-1 CASSRTEGFATNEKLFF TGCGCCAGCAGCCGGACCGAGGGATTTGCAACTAATGAAAAACTGTTTTTT
many TRBJ1-1 14 - TRBV29-1 CSVRVAGLNTEAFF TGCAGCGTGAGGGTAGCAGGGTTGAACACTGAAGCTTTCTTT
few TRBJ1-1 15 - TRBV18 CASSPPSEKGTEAFF TGTGCCAGCTCACCACCGTCGGAGAAGGGGACTGAAGCTTTCTTT
- TRBJ2-6 15 - TRBV12-3/TRBV12-4 CASSFGQHRANVLTF TGTGCCAGCAGTTTTGGACAGCATAGGGCCAACGTCCTGACTTTC
few TRBJ1-1 15 - TRBV27 CASSLSGGRGTEAFF TGTGCCAGCAGTTTATCGGGGGGGCGCGGCACTGAAGCTTTCTTT
once TRBJ2-3 14 TRBD2 TRBV5-1 CASSLPSGTDTRYF TGCGCCAGCAGCTTGCCTAGCGGTACAGATACGCGGTATTTT
- TRBJ2-5 13 - TRBV10-3 CAISESGEPTQYF TGTGCCATCAGTGAGTCGGGAGAACCGACCCAGTACTTC
few TRBJ1-2 13 - TRBV7-2 CASSLNKNYGYTF TGTGCCAGCAGCTTGAACAAGAACTATGGCTACACCTTC
- TRBJ2-5 15 TRBD1 TRBV6-5 CASRHRTGERETQYF TGTGCCAGCAGACACAGGACAGGGGAACGAGAGACCCAGTACTTC
few TRBJ1-5 13 - TRBV7-9 CASSLLGYQPQHF TGTGCCAGCAGCTTATTGGGGTATCAGCCCCAGCATTTT
few TRBJ2-1 16 TRBD2 TRBV7-9 CASSLSSGGAYNEQFF TGTGCCAGCAGCTTATCTAGCGGGGGGGCCTACAATGAGCAGTTCTTC
few TRBJ2-1 16 TRBD2 TRBV15 CATKSLAGGVLNEQFF TGTGCCACCAAGTCACTAGCGGGGGGCGTCCTTAATGAGCAGTTCTTC
- TRBJ2-5 16 TRBD2 TRBV29-1 CSVQPGLAGFEETQYF TGCAGCGTACAACCGGGACTAGCGGGGTTTGAAGAGACCCAGTACTTC
- TRBJ2-2 12 - TRBV29-1 CSVWAGTGELFF TGCAGCGTTTGGGCGGGAACCGGGGAGCTGTTTTTT
many TRBJ1-1 17 - TRBV29-1 CSVDPLSGLSVNTEAFF TGCAGCGTTGATCCTCTATCAGGTCTGTCCGTGAACACTGAAGCTTTCTTT
- TRBJ2-3 12 - TRBV7-8 CASSSLGDTQYF TGTGCCAGCAGCTCGCTTGGGGATACGCAGTATTTT
few TRBJ2-5 14 - TRBV5-1 CASSMILEQETQYF TGCGCCAGCAGCATGATACTAGAACAAGAGACCCAGTACTTC
- TRBJ1-1 14 - TRBV20-1 CSARDYRGNTEAFF TGCAGTGCTAGAGATTACAGAGGGAACACTGAAGCTTTCTTT
- TRBJ2-7 14 - TRBV11-2 CASSSGGMFYEQYF TGTGCCAGCAGCTCCGGGGGAATGTTCTACGAGCAGTACTTC
- TRBJ1-2 15 - TRBV11-2 CASSSSAGVRDGCTF TGTGCCAGCAGCTCCTCGGCAGGGGTCCGGGATGGCTGCACCTTC